Described below is a single TCR beta chain sequence and its context. These data are taken from a study of OX40 agonist ivuxolimab in advanced cancers. V lost 1 base and J lost 3, with 13 bases in between. Germline CDR1 is SGHRS and CDR2 is YFSETQ. CDR3 length equals 15 residues. Method: immunoSEQ multiplex PCR; TCRdb's copy keeps in-frame clones and lacks some. The table includes about 110,000 clones, around 90% detected once. The sequencing used CD4+ or CD8+ T cells sorted from blood, collected in a trial of the OX40 agonist ivuxolimab. The chain couples TRBV5-1 to TRBJ2-5; D is ambiguous. This TCR was sampled from an adult with an advanced solid tumor such as melanoma, head and neck, liver or kidney cancer. The CDR3 region is CASSLLGPREETQYF. CDR3 coding DNA: TGCGCCAGCAGCTTGTTGGGCCCTAGGGAAGAGACCCAGTACTTC.